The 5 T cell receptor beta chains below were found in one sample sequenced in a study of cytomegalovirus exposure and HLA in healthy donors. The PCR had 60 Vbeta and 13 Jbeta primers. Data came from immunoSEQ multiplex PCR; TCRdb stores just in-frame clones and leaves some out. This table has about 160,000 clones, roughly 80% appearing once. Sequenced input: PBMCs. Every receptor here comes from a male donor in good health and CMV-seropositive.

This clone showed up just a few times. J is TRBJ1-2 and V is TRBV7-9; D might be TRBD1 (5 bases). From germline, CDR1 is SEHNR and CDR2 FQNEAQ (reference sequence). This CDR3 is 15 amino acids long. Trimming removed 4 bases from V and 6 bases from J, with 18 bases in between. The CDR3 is CASSSILGGENGYTF. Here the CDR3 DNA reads TGTGCCAGCAGCTCAATCCTCGGGGGTGAAAATGGCTACACCTTC.

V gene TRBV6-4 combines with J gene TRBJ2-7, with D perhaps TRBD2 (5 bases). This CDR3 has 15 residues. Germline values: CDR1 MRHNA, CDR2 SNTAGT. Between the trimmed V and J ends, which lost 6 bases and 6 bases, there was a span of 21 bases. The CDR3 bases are TGTGCCAGCAGCCCCTTGGAGGCCGCCGTGAGCGAGCAGTACTTC. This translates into CASSPLEAAVSEQYF.

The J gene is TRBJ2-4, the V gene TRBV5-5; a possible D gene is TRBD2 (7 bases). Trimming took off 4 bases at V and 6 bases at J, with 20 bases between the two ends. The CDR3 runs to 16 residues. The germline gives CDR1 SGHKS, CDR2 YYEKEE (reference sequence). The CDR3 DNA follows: TGTGCCAGCAGCCAGGCTAGCGGAGAGGGGGGAAACATTCAGTACTTC. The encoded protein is CASSQASGEGGNIQYF. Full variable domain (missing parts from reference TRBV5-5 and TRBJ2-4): DAGVTQSPTHLIKTRGQQVTLRCSPISGHKSVSWYQQVLGQGPQFIFQYYEKEERGRGNFPDRFSARQFPNYSSELNVNALLLGDSALYLCASSQASGEGGNIQYFGAGTRLSVL.

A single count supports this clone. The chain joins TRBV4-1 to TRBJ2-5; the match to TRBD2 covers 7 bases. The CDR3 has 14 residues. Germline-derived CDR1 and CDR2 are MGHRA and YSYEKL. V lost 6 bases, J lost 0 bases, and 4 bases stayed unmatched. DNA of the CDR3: TGCGCCAGCAGATTCACTAGCGACCAAGAGACCCAGTACTTC. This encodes CASRFTSDQETQYF.

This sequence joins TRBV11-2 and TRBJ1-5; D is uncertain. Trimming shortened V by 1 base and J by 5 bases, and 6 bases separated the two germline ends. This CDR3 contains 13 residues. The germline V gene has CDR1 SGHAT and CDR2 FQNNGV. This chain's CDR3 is CASSLVTDQPQHF. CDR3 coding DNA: TGTGCCAGCAGCTTAGTAACAGATCAGCCCCAGCATTTT.